The entry below gives a single T cell receptor beta chain sequence along with its context. As yet, its antigen is unknown. The sample belongs to a study of T cells after yellow fever vaccination. The study's findings and limits: Repertoires obtained by FACS sorting could include abundant clonotypes that entered as contaminants from the bulk population. Reappearance after the booster was seen for most primary-vaccination clones, at about 95% CD4 and about 90% CD8.

The 5'RACE template-switching step produced TCR cDNA and added a universal primer site and UMIs. TCRdb re-derived calls from the 5' RACE reads in MiXCR, one entry per CDR3 protein. The repertoire consists of roughly 180,000 distinct CDR3 sequences, with roughly 6.2% occurring once and the leading ten covering nearly 3%. The germline V gene has CDR1 MNHEY and CDR2 SVGEGT. V lost 5 bases and J lost 1; bases outside the gene matches: 5. The CDR3 length is 17 residues. The origin of this receptor is a man between 18 and 29 years old who received the YFV17D yellow fever vaccine. Here the sequenced sample was CD4+ T cells sorted from PBMCs, taken on the day of the first yellow fever vaccination. The rearrangement uses TRBV6-2 or TRBV6-3 and TRBJ2-6; 10 bases are shared with TRBD1. The CDR3 DNA is TGTGCCAGCAGTCCCAGACAGGGGGCTTCTGGGGCCAACGTCCTGACTTTC. It yields the protein CASSPRQGASGANVLTF.